This T cell receptor beta chain came from a study of blood T cell repertoires in COVID-19. Background on the study: Acute and convalescent COVID-19 samples came from the United States, Italy and Spain.

In the authors' methods: Reference gene primer amplification gave nucleated cell count estimates. TCRdb keeps only in-frame clones here, not all; method: immunoSEQ multiplex PCR. V, J and clone size were drawn from that table, and D and trimming were deduced from the DNA. This table holds a few hundred thousand clones, approximately 85% found once. Per the germline V gene, CDR1 is MNHEY and CDR2 is SMNVEV (reference sequence). CDR3 length: 14 amino acids. The germline V and J ends were trimmed by 3 bases and 4 bases, with 12 bases remaining between them. Which cohort a participant joined came from the clinical history participants gave. Recovery meant two consecutive negative NP/OP PCR tests, professional clearance, or resolved symptoms. This clone was seen a few times.

Source material: PBMCs or T cells enriched from blood (not recorded which). The chain has TRBV27 and TRBJ1-1; tentative D call: TRBD1 (6 bases). The sequence was obtained from a woman younger than 45 who had recovered from COVID-19. As DNA, the CDR3 is TGTGCCAGCAGTTTGTTAGGGGGTAGCACTGAAGCTTTCTTT. Translating gives CASSLLGGSTEAFF.